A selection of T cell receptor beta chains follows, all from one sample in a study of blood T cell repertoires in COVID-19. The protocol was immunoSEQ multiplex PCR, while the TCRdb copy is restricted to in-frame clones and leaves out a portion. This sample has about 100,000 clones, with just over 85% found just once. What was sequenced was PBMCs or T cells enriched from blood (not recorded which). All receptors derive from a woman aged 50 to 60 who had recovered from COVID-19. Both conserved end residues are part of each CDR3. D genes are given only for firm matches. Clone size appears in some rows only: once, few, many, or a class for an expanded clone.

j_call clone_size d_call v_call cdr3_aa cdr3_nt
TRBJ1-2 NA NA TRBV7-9 CASSLVSGNYGYTF TGTGCCAGCAGCTTAGTTTCAGGGAACTATGGCTACACCTTC
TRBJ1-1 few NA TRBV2 CASSSGQPREAFF TGTGCCAGCAGTTCTGGACAGCCCCGTGAAGCTTTCTTT
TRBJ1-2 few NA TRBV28 CASSYPQATANYGYTF TGTGCCAGCAGTTATCCACAGGCAACCGCGAACTATGGCTACACCTTC
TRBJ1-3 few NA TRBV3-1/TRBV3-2 CASSHGHREVF TGTGCCAGCAGCCACGGTCACCGGGAGGTTTTT
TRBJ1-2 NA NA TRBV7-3 CASSPQAGASGYGYTF TGTGCCAGCAGCCCCCAGGCGGGAGCATCAGGCTATGGCTACACCTTC
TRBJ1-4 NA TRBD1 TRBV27 CASSGVGTAGEKLFF TGTGCCAGCAGTGGTGTGGGGACAGCAGGGGAAAAACTGTTTTTT
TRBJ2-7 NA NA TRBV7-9 CASSLQGLVYEQYF TGTGCCAGCAGCTTACAGGGCCTCGTCTACGAGCAGTACTTC
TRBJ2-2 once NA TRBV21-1 CASTKTLGQGAGELFF TGTGCCAGCACCAAGACTTTGGGACAGGGCGCCGGGGAGCTGTTTTTT
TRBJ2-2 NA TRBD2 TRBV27 CASSPKTSGRVNTGELFF TGTGCCAGCAGTCCAAAGACTAGCGGGAGGGTAAACACCGGGGAGCTGTTTTTT
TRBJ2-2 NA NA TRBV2 CASSGNRQVTGELFF TGTGCCAGCAGTGGTAATAGACAGGTGACCGGGGAGCTGTTTTTT
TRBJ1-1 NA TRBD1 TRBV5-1 CASSSDRGLTEAFF TGCGCCAGCAGCTCGGACAGGGGTTTGACTGAAGCTTTCTTT
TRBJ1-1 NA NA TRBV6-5 CASIELGPNTEAFF TGTGCCAGCATCGAACTGGGGCCGAACACTGAAGCTTTCTTT
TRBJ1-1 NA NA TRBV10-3 CAISERTGPGTEAFF TGTGCCATCAGTGAGAGAACAGGGCCGGGCACTGAAGCTTTCTTT
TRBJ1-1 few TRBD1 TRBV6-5 CASRKGQTNTEAFF TGTGCCAGCAGGAAGGGACAGACGAACACTGAAGCTTTCTTT
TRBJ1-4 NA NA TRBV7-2 CASSSPRRQKLFF TGTGCCAGCAGCTCCCCGCGGAGACAAAAACTGTTTTTT
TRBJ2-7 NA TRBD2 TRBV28 CASSAHSGRAKEQYF TGTGCCAGCAGTGCCCATAGCGGGAGGGCGAAGGAGCAGTACTTC
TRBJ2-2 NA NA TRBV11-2 CASSLQGRNTGELFF TGTGCCAGCAGCTTGCAGGGGCGGAACACCGGGGAGCTGTTTTTT
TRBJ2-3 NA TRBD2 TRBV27 CASTISGGGTDTQYF TGTGCCAGCACTATTAGCGGGGGGGGCACAGATACGCAGTATTTT
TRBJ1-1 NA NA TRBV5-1 CASSPSPGNTEAFF TGCGCCAGCAGCCCCTCACCGGGGAACACTGAAGCTTTCTTT
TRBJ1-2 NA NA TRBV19 CASFRGGYGYTF TGTGCCAGTTTTAGGGGCGGTTATGGCTACACCTTC
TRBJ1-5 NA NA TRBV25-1 CASQVSGNSNQPQHF TGTGCCAGTCAAGTCTCGGGGAATAGCAATCAGCCCCAGCATTTT
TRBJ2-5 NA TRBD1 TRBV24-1 CATSDIGTGRPTQYF TGTGCCACCAGTGATATCGGGACAGGGCGTCCGACCCAGTACTTC
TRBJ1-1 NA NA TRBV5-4 CASSLQDNRAFF TGTGCCAGCAGCTTGCAGGACAATCGGGCTTTCTTT
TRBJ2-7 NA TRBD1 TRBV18 CASSHGQEAYEQYF TGTGCCAGCTCCCACGGACAGGAGGCCTACGAGCAGTACTTC